The 19 T cell receptor beta chains given below trace back to one sample, sequenced in a study of blood T cell repertoires in COVID-19. The data were produced by immunoSEQ multiplex PCR, yet TCRdb's version contains in-frame clones alone and is incomplete. The profile shows around 130,000 clones, about nine tenths of them singletons. The sample consisted of peripheral blood. All receptors derive from a man aged 55 to 70 with COVID-19, enrolled during active disease.

The rearrangement links TRBV3-1 (or the pseudogene TRBV3-2) to TRBJ1-2; D is unresolved. The V end was cut by 0 bases, the J end by 7 bases, with 15 bases between. Germline values: CDR1 LGHDT, CDR2 YNNKEL (reference sequence). CDR3 length: 15 amino acids. CDR3 nucleotides: TGTGCCAGCAGCCAAGATGCGGAGACGAAGCTTGGCTACACCTTC. Translated: CASSQDAETKLGYTF.

DNA of the CDR3: TGTGCCAGCAGTCCCACAGGGTCTAATGAAAAACTGTTTTTT. This translates into CASSPTGSNEKLFF. The chain uses TRBV28 and TRBJ1-4; D possibly corresponds to TRBD1 (6 bases). V shed 5 bases and J shed 3 bases, with 10 bases lying between them. The CDR3 consists of 14 residues. Germline assignment: CDR1 MDHEN and CDR2 SYDVKM.

The rearrangement links TRBV5-1 to TRBJ1-1; D is ambiguous. Between the trimmed V and J ends, which lost 4 bases and 1 base, there was a span of 8 bases. Germline V gene sequence: CDR1 SGHRS, CDR2 YFSETQ. The CDR3 runs to 13 residues. CDR3 in amino acids: CASSLTPNTEAFF. For the CDR3, the DNA is TGCGCCAGCAGCCTTACACCGAACACTGAAGCTTTCTTT.

This clone was detected ten times or more. The chain combines TRBV4-1 with TRBJ2-7; maybe TRBD2 (5 bases). Germline CDR1 reads MGHRA; CDR2 reads YSYEKL. This CDR3 is 17 amino acids long. Trimming removed 0 bases at V and 0 bases at J, with 15 bases between. DNA of the CDR3: TGCGCCAGCAGCCAAGATAAAGGGATAGAGGGCTCCTACGAGCAGTACTTC. Protein product: CASSQDKGIEGSYEQYF.

The chain combines TRBV10-1 with TRBJ1-1; D gene uncertain. Germline loops: CDR1 WNHNN, CDR2 SYGVQD (reference sequence). This CDR3 has 13 amino acids. The V and J ends lost 6 bases and 3 bases respectively, with 11 bases between them. In DNA, the CDR3 is TGCGCCAGCAGCCTCGAGGGAGACACTGAAGCTTTCTTT. The encoded protein is CASSLEGDTEAFF.

This clone has a single count. The rearrangement links TRBV13 to TRBJ2-7, with a weak D call TRBD1 (6 bases). The ends were cut back, 4 bases at V and 2 bases at J, with 15 bases in the middle. CDR1 and CDR2 (germline): PRHDT, FYEKMQ (reference sequence). This CDR3 has 15 amino acids. Here the CDR3 reads CASSSAGALAYEQYF. The CDR3 DNA is TGTGCCAGCAGCTCGGCAGGGGCCCTAGCCTACGAGCAGTACTTC.

The chain uses TRBV19 and TRBJ2-1, with 7 bases identical to TRBD1. The CDR3 is 14 residues long. Germline V gene sequence: CDR1 LNHDA, CDR2 SQIVND (reference sequence). V was clipped by 7 bases and J by 2 bases; unmatched bases: 5. CDR3 nucleotide sequence: TGTGCCAGTACCGGACAGGCTACCTACAATGAGCAGTTCTTC. Its protein is CASTGQATYNEQFF.

The CDR3 protein is CASSQVRWTEAFF. The CDR3 DNA sequence: TGCGCCAGCAGCCAAGTACGGTGGACTGAAGCTTTCTTT. The chain carries TRBV4-1 and TRBJ1-1; no clear D. In germline, CDR1 is MGHRA, CDR2 YSYEKL. The CDR3 is made up of 13 amino acids. V shed 1 base and J shed 5 bases, with 8 bases lying between them.

This chain uses TRBV7-2 with TRBJ2-3, with 10 bases that match TRBD2. The germline gives CDR1 SGHTA, CDR2 FQGNSA. CDR3 length: 15 residues. With V trimmed by 5 bases and J by 4 bases, 6 bases remained unmatched. CDR3 nucleotide sequence: TGTGCCAGCAGCCCCCAGCGGGAGGGCGCAGATACGCAGTATTTT. This gives the protein CASSPQREGADTQYF.

The J gene is TRBJ2-1, the V gene TRBV6-4; D is possibly TRBD2 (6 bases). Germline loops: CDR1 MRHNA, CDR2 SNTAGT. The CDR3 is 15 amino acids. The germline V and J ends were trimmed by 3 bases and 4 bases, with 13 bases remaining between them. The CDR3, as DNA: TGTGCCAGCAGTGAACAGGTCCGGGGGTACAATGAGCAGTTCTTC. Protein: CASSEQVRGYNEQFF.

This chain connects TRBV25-1 to TRBJ2-2; D unclear. The CDR3 runs to 14 residues. Deletions cut 6 bases from V and 2 bases from J, with 10 bases between. Germline V CDR1 and CDR2: MGHDK, SYGVNS. In DNA form, the CDR3 reads TGTGCCAGCAGGGAGCCGGCCAACACCGGGGAGCTGTTTTTT. Amino acid sequence: CASREPANTGELFF.

This clone is a singleton in its sample. The CDR3 sequence is CASSFPGGETQYF. The CDR3 DNA follows: TGTGCCAGCAGTTTCCCGGGAGGAGAGACCCAGTACTTC. The chain carries TRBV6-6 and TRBJ2-5; 7 positions match TRBD2. V was pared by 4 bases and J by 4 bases, with 3 bases of the junction left unmatched. The CDR3 is made up of 13 amino acids. The germline V gene has CDR1 MNHNY and CDR2 SVGAGI (reference sequence).

The CDR3 loop reads CASRRGRETEAFF. The CDR3 DNA sequence: TGTGCCAGCAGAAGGGGGCGAGAGACTGAAGCTTTCTTT. The chain has TRBV5-8 and TRBJ1-1; 7 positions match TRBD1. The length of the CDR3 is 13 residues. From germline, CDR1 is SGHTS and CDR2 YDEGEE. With 5 bases clipped from V and 5 bases from J, the junction kept 6 bases outside the gene matches.

The rearrangement uses TRBV9 and TRBJ2-7, with 10 bases lining up with TRBD2. Germline loops: CDR1 SGDLS, CDR2 YYNGEE. The CDR3 runs to 15 residues. The J segment lost 2 bases and the V segment lost 2 bases, leaving 4 bases of the junction unmatched. The CDR3 spells CASSVGLAAAYEQYF. CDR3 coding DNA: TGTGCCAGCAGCGTCGGACTAGCGGCGGCCTACGAGCAGTACTTC.

The chain is built from TRBV2 and TRBJ2-7, with TRBD2 matching 11 bases. This CDR3 spans 15 amino acids. With 6 bases clipped from V and 3 bases from J, the junction kept 7 bases outside the gene matches. The germline V gene has CDR1 SNHLY and CDR2 FYNNEI. Here the CDR3 reads CASRPTSGGFYEQYF. The CDR3 DNA reads TGTGCCAGCAGGCCCACTAGCGGGGGCTTCTACGAGCAGTACTTC.

In DNA, the CDR3 is TGTGCCAGCAGGCCGGGACAGACTTATGGCTACACCTTC. This encodes CASRPGQTYGYTF. This chain joins TRBV6-1 and TRBJ1-2, with TRBD1 matching over 7 bases. This CDR3 has 13 residues. The germline V gene has CDR1 MNHNS and CDR2 SASEGT. The V and J ends lost 6 bases and 5 bases, in that order; junction bases with no gene match: 6.

The chain carries TRBV4-2 and TRBJ2-1, with 9 bases that match TRBD2. This CDR3 contains 16 residues. Germline V lookup: CDR1 LGHNA, CDR2 YNFKEQ. The V and J ends lost 7 bases and 5 bases, in that order; junction bases with no gene match: 12. Written as DNA, the CDR3 is TGTGCCAGCACCCTAAGACTAGCGGCCGCTGACAATGAGCAGTTCTTC. Amino acids: CASTLRLAAADNEQFF.

This rearrangement joins TRBV19 to TRBJ1-5; D not resolved. CDR1 LNHDA and CDR2 SQIVND come from the germline V gene (reference sequence). The CDR3 consists of 14 residues. V dropped 3 bases and J dropped 10 bases, with 16 bases sitting between them. The CDR3 DNA sequence: TGTGCCAGTAGTATCGGGAGGAGGGAGGAACCCCAGCATTTT. This codes for CASSIGRREEPQHF.

The rearrangement uses TRBV11-2 and TRBJ2-4; D perhaps matches TRBD1 (5 bases). Trimming stripped 3 bases from V and 5 bases from J, with 8 bases between. The CDR3 has 13 residues. Per the germline V gene, CDR1 is SGHAT and CDR2 is FQNNGV. The chain's CDR3 is CASSFTGENIQYF. The CDR3, as DNA: TGTGCCAGCAGCTTCACAGGAGAAAACATTCAGTACTTC.